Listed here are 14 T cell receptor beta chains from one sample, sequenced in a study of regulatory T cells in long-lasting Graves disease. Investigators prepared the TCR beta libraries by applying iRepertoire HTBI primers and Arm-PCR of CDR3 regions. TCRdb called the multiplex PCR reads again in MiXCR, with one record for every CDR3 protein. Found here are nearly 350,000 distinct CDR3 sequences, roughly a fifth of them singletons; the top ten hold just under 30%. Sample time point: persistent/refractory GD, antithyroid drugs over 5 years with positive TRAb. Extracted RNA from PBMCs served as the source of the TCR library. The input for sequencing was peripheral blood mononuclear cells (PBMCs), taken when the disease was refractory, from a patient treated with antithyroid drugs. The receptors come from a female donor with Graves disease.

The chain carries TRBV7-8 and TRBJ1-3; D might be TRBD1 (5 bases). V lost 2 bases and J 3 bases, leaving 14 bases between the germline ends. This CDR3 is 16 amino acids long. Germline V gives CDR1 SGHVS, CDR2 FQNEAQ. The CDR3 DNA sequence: TGTGCCAGCAGCTTACCCTCAGGGAGCAGTGGAAACACCATATATTTT. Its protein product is CASSLPSGSSGNTIYF.

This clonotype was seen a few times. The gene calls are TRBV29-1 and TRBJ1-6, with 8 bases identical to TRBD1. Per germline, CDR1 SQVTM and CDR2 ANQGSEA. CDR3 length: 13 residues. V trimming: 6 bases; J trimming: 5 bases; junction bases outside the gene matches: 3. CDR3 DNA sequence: TGCAGCGTCGGACAGGGAAATAATTCACCCCTCCACTTT. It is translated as CSVGQGNNSPLHF.

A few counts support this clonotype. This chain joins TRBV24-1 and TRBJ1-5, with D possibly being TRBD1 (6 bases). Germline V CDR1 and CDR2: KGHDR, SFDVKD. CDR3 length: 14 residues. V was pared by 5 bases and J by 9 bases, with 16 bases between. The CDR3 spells CATSVQGKWRPQHF. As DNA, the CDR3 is TGTGCCACCAGTGTCCAGGGGAAGTGGCGGCCCCAGCATTTT.

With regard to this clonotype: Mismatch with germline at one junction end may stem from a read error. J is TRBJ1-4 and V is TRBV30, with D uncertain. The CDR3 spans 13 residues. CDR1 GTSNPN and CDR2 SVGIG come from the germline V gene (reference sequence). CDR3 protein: CAWNGQGKEKLLF. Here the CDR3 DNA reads TGTGCCTGGAACGGGCAAGGCAAGGAAAAACTGCTTTTT.

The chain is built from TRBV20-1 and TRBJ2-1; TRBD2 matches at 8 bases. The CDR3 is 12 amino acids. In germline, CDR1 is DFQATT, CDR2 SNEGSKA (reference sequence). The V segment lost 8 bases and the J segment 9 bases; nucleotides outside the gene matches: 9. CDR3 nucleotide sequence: TGCAGTACTCGGGGGGGTTCTGGTGAGCAGTTCTTC. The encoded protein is CSTRGGSGEQFF.

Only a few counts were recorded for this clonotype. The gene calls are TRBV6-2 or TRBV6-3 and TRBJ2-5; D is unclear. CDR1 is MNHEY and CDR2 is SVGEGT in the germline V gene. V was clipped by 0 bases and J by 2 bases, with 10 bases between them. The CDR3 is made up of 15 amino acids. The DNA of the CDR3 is TGTGCCAGCAGTTACTCACGGGCACCTCAAGAGACCCAGTACTTC. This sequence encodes CASSYSRAPQETQYF.

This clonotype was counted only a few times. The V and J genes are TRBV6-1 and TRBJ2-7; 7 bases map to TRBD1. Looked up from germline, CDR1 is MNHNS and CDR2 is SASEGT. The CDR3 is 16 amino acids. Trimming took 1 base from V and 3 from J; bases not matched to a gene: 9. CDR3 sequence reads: CASSEEHRGGVYEQYF. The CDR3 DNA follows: TGTGCCAGCAGTGAAGAACACAGGGGTGGGGTCTACGAGCAGTACTTC.

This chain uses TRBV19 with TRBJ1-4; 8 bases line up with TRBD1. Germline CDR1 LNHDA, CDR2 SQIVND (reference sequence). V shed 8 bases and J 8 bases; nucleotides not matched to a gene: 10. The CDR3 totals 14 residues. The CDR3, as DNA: TGTGCCAGTCGGAAGACAGGGGTTAGCGAAAAACTGTTTTTT. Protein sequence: CASRKTGVSEKLFF.

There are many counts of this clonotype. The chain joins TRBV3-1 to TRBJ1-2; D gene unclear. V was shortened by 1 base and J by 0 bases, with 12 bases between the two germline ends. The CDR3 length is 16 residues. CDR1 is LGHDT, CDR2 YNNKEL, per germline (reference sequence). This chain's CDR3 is CASSQARRRANYGYTF. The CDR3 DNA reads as TGTGCCAGCAGCCAAGCAAGGAGAAGGGCTAACTATGGCTACACCTTC.

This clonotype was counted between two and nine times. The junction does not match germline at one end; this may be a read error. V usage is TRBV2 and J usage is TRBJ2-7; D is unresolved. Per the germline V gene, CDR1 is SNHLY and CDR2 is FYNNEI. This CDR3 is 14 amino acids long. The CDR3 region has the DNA TGTGCCAGCAGGGAAGACCGGAGCTCCTACGAGCAGTACTTC. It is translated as CASREDRSSYEQYF.

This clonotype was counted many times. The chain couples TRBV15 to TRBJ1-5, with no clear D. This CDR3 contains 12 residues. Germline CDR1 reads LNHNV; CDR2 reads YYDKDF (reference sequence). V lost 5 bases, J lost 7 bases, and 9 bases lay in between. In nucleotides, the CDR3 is TGTGCCACCAGCCCAGCATCGCAGCCCCAGCATTTT. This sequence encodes CATSPASQPQHF.

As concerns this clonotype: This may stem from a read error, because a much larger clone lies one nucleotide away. The CDR3 loop reads CASSYGLASPLHF. The CDR3 DNA is TGTGCCAGCAGTTACGGGCTAGCATCACCCCTCCACTTT. This chain joins TRBV6-5 and TRBJ1-6, with D uncertain. Germline V lookup: CDR1 MNHEY, CDR2 SVGAGI. Trimming stripped 2 bases from V and 10 bases from J, with 9 bases between. The CDR3 has 13 residues.

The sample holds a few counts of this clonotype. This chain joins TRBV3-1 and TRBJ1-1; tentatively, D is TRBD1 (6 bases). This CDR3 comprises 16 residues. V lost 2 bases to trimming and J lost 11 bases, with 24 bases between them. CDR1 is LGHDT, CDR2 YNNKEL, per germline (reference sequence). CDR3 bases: TGTGCCAGCAGCCAACTTCCCTGGGGGGGCGCCCTATTGGCTTTCTTT. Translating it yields CASSQLPWGGALLAFF.

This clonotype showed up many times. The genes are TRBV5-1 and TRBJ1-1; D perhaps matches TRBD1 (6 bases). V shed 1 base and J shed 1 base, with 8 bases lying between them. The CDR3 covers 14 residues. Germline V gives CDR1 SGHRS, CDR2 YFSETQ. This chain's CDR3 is CASSLTGTNTEAFF. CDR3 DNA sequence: TGCGCCAGCAGCTTGACAGGGACGAACACTGAAGCTTTCTTT.